This TCR beta chain was profiled in a study of response to subunit inactivated influenza vaccine. Notes on the study in general: Seasonal influenza vaccination, on each occasion, was suggested by the authors to recruit few new T cells.

With respect to this clonotype: The target antigen is unknown.

The CDR3 is 12 amino acids. The germline V gene encodes CDR1 SEHNR and CDR2 FQNEAQ (reference sequence). Trimming shortened V by 7 bases and J by 5 bases, and 11 bases separated the two germline ends. TCRdb processed the RT-PCR reads anew with MiXCR; each CDR3 protein has one entry. The data show around 580,000 distinct CDR3 sequences, with about 10% seen just once and approximately 10% held by the top ten. This TCR derives from a man aged 50-60 years who received an inactivated influenza vaccine. The material sequenced was PBMCs from blood, taken on the day of vaccination. This chain connects TRBV7-9 to TRBJ1-2; D uncertain. The CDR3 coding sequence is TGTGCCAGCACCCAAGGCCTATATGGCTACACCTTC. The encoded protein is CASTQGLYGYTF.